This TCR beta chain was found in a study of blood T cell repertoires in COVID-19. Looking at the study overall: From T cells, B-cell-depleted T cells, or PBMCs came the material, which was cDNA or gDNA.

Methods used by the authors: Using reference gene primer amplification, nucleated cell counts were estimated. Sequencing used immunoSEQ multiplex PCR; TCRdb keeps in-frame clones, though not all of them. V and J calls and clone size are given by that table; D and trimming were obtained from the DNA. Of about 440,000 clones in the sample, about 85% were seen once. Assignments of participants to cohorts depended upon their own reported clinical history. Trimming removed 5 bases from V and 4 bases from J, with 21 bases in between. Germline CDR1 and CDR2: SGHTA and FQGNSA. The CDR3 is 17 residues long. The sequencing sample was made of PBMCs or T cells enriched from blood (not recorded which). This rearrangement joins TRBV7-2 to TRBJ2-1; D unresolved. This TCR was sampled from a woman in her late teens or twenties with acute COVID-19. This CDR3 is CASSRDRQTNDYNEQFF. The DNA for the CDR3 is TGTGCCAGCAGCCGTGACCGGCAGACAAACGATTACAATGAGCAGTTCTTC.